These 19 T cell receptor beta chains originate from one sample sequenced in a study of neurological immune-mediated disorders. Via MiXCR, TCRdb re-called the 5' RACE reads, giving one row per CDR3 protein. The data hold some 20,000 distinct CDR3 sequences, with around a quarter observed a single time. Sample: PBMCs. The receptors stem from a man aged 45-65 years with HTLV-1-associated myelopathy (HAM/TSP).

The gene calls are TRBV29-1 and TRBJ1-5; D gene unclear. The germline V gene has CDR1 SQVTM and CDR2 ANQGSEA. The CDR3 extends over 12 amino acids. V was cut by 4 bases and J by 3 bases, with 7 bases left in between. The CDR3 region has the DNA TGCAGCGTTGCCGGGCTCAATCAGCCCCAGCATTTT. As protein: CSVAGLNQPQHF.

This clonotype appeared many times. This sequence joins TRBV7-2 and TRBJ2-7; 15 nucleotides align to TRBD2. The CDR3 is made up of 16 amino acids. J lost 4 bases, V lost 5 bases, and 6 bases had no gene match. The V gene's germline CDR1 is SGHTA and CDR2 FQGNSA. CDR3 coding DNA: TGTGCCAGCAGCCCCGGACTAGCGGGAGGGACTTACGAGCAGTACTTC. Protein product: CASSPGLAGGTYEQYF.

The chain uses TRBV5-1 and TRBJ2-5; TRBD1 is a possible D gene (5 bases). This CDR3 is 14 amino acids long. Germline CDR1 and CDR2: SGHRS and YFSETQ. Trimming took 2 bases from V and 0 from J, leaving 8 bases between them. CDR3 nucleotide sequence: TGCGCCAGCAGCTTACAGGCGTACCAAGAGACCCAGTACTTC. Translating it yields CASSLQAYQETQYF.

This clonotype has just a few counts. V is TRBV20-1 and J is TRBJ1-4; the match to TRBD1 covers 8 bases. Germline V gene data show CDR1 as DFQATT and CDR2 as SNEGSKA (reference sequence). V lost 0 bases to trimming and J lost 7 bases; unmatched junction nucleotides: 7. This CDR3 contains 15 residues. The CDR3 region has the DNA TGCAGTGCTAGAGACAGGGGGCGGCAGGGTGAAAAACTGTTTTTT. Translating gives CSARDRGRQGEKLFF.

The chain uses TRBV27 and TRBJ1-1; a possible D gene is TRBD1 (6 bases). CDR1 is MNHEY and CDR2 is SMNVEV in the germline V gene (reference sequence). The CDR3 spans 14 residues. Trimming shortened V by 3 bases and J by 8 bases, and 16 bases separated the two germline ends. The CDR3, as DNA: TGTGCCAGCAGTTTTATTTCGACAGGTAGGGAAGCTTTCTTT. It encodes CASSFISTGREAFF.

The genes are TRBV20-1 and TRBJ2-3; 10 bases map to TRBD2. The junction had 5 bases not matched to a gene; V was cut back by 4 bases and J by 4 bases. The CDR3 is 14 amino acids. Germline V gene sequence: CDR1 DFQATT, CDR2 SNEGSKA (reference sequence). CDR3 loop: CSATAGGLSDTQYF. CDR3 bases: TGCAGTGCTACAGCGGGGGGGCTTTCAGATACGCAGTATTTT.

The chain is built from TRBV20-1 and TRBJ2-2, with D hard to call. V was shortened by 1 base and J by 4 bases, with 13 bases between the two germline ends. Germline V gene lookup returns CDR1 DFQATT and CDR2 SNEGSKA (reference sequence). The CDR3 contains 15 residues. The CDR3 loop reads CSARAHPSVTGELFF. CDR3 nucleotides: TGCAGTGCTAGAGCGCACCCCTCGGTCACCGGGGAGCTGTTTTTT.

The J gene is TRBJ2-7, the V gene TRBV27; either TRBD1 or TRBD2 may fit D (5 bases each). Germline V gene data show CDR1 as MNHEY and CDR2 as SMNVEV (reference sequence). This CDR3 region has 14 residues. Trimming cost V 0 bases and J 5 bases, with 11 bases left between them. The DNA for the CDR3 is TGTGCCAGCAGTTTATCGAGAGGGGACCACGAGCAGTACTTC. This gives the protein CASSLSRGDHEQYF.

This clonotype was seen at least ten times. J is TRBJ2-2 and V is TRBV5-1; TRBD1 matches 9 bases. In germline, CDR1 is SGHRS, CDR2 YFSETQ. This CDR3 has 16 residues. V shed 4 bases, J shed 4 bases, and the junction held 8 bases outside the gene matches. The CDR3 bases are TGCGCCAGCAGCGGAACACAGGGGGCGGGCACCGGGGAGCTGTTTTTT. The encoded protein is CASSGTQGAGTGELFF. Together with reference TRBV5-1 and TRBJ2-2, the CDR3 gives the full variable domain: KAGVTQTPRYLIKTRGQQVTLSCSPISGHRSVSWYQQTPGQGLQFLFEYFSETQRNKGNFPGRFSGRQFSNSRSEMNVSTLELGDSALYLCASSGTQGAGTGELFFGEGSRLTVL.

This clonotype was seen at least ten times. The chain links TRBV20-1 to TRBJ2-7; D is unclear. The CDR3 spans 12 residues. The germline CDR1 and CDR2 sequences are DFQATT and SNEGSKA (reference sequence). V lost 6 bases and J 7 bases, leaving 16 bases between the germline ends. The CDR3 sequence: CSAIKGVSEQYF. CDR3 nucleotides: TGCAGTGCCATCAAAGGAGTAAGTGAGCAGTACTTC.

Remarks on this clonotype: An end of the junction does not agree with germline; a read error may underlie this. The chain uses TRBV7-8 and TRBJ1-1, with D perhaps matching TRBD1 (6 bases). In germline, CDR1 is SGHVS, CDR2 FQNEAQ. There are 15 residues in the CDR3. DNA of the CDR3: TGTGCCAGTAGCTTAGATCTGGGGGCGCGGACTGAAGCTTTCTTT. Its translation: CASSLDLGARTEAFF. Filled out from reference TRBV7-8 and TRBJ1-1, the complete variable domain reads GAGVSQSPRYKVAKRGQDVALRCDPISGHVSLFWYQQALGQGPEFLTYFQNEAQLDKSGLPSDRFFAERPEGSVSTLKIQRTQQEDSAVYLCASSLDLGARTEAFFGQGTRLTVV.

This chain connects TRBV12-3 or TRBV12-4 to TRBJ1-5; possible D gene TRBD1, 5 bases. This CDR3 region has 14 residues. Trimming shortened V by 3 bases and J by 5 bases, and 11 bases separated the two germline ends. As DNA, the CDR3 is TGTGCCAGCAGTTTGCGCAGGGACTATCAGCCCCAGCATTTT. Translated, it gives CASSLRRDYQPQHF.

The rearrangement joins TRBV29-1 to TRBJ1-2, with a weak D call TRBD1 (5 bases). Germline V gene lookup returns CDR1 SQVTM and CDR2 ANQGSEA. The CDR3 consists of 14 residues. V was pared by 2 bases and J by 4 bases, with 14 bases between. CDR3 protein: CSVEPKGTGYGYTF. For the CDR3, the DNA is TGCAGCGTTGAACCGAAAGGTACAGGCTATGGCTACACCTTC.

This chain connects TRBV27 to TRBJ2-3; unclear D gene. Germline loops: CDR1 MNHEY, CDR2 SMNVEV (reference sequence). V lost 6 bases to trimming and J lost 0 bases, with 4 bases between them. The CDR3 has 12 amino acids. CDR3 amino acids: CASSHSTDTQYF. CDR3 nucleotides: TGTGCCAGCAGCCATAGCACAGATACGCAGTATTTT.

The chain couples TRBV6-6 to TRBJ1-3; D perhaps matches TRBD1 (6 bases). The CDR3 is made up of 13 amino acids. Trimming cost V 8 bases and J 4 bases, with 12 bases left between them. The germline V gene has CDR1 MNHNY and CDR2 SVGAGI (reference sequence). CDR3 loop: CASAAQGGNTIYF. The DNA of the CDR3 is TGTGCCAGCGCCGCCCAGGGGGGAAACACCATATATTTT.

The CDR3 nucleotides read TGTGCCAGCAGTTTGACAGGCCCCGGAGAAGCTTTCTTT. It encodes CASSLTGPGEAFF. This rearrangement joins TRBV6-6 to TRBJ1-1, with a possible D match to TRBD1 (6 bases). Germline CDR1 reads MNHNY; CDR2 reads SVGAGI (reference sequence). V was clipped by 4 bases and J by 8 bases, with 14 bases between them. The CDR3 spans 13 residues.

In its sample, this clonotype was seen once. The chain carries TRBV20-1 and TRBJ2-1; 9 positions match TRBD1. The CDR3 runs to 14 residues. CDR1 is DFQATT, CDR2 SNEGSKA, per germline (reference sequence). Unmatched junction bases numbered 3, after V lost 0 bases and J lost 6 bases. The CDR3 DNA sequence: TGCAGTGCTAGAGATTGGGGACAGGGCAATGAGCAGTTCTTC. Translated, it gives CSARDWGQGNEQFF.

This clonotype was picked up many times. This sequence joins TRBV20-1 and TRBJ2-5, with D maybe TRBD1 (5 bases). CDR1 and CDR2 (germline): DFQATT, SNEGSKA (reference sequence). The CDR3 has 14 residues. V was shortened by 1 base and J by 5 bases, with 14 bases between the two germline ends. CDR3 sequence reads: CSARVTGTQETQYF. The CDR3 nucleotides are TGCAGTGCTAGAGTCACAGGTACCCAGGAGACCCAGTACTTC.

This clonotype came up a few times. V gene TRBV7-2 combines with J gene TRBJ1-1; no firm D call. Trimming removed 5 bases from V and 1 base from J, with 11 bases in between. This CDR3 is 14 amino acids long. Germline lookup yields CDR1 SGHTA and CDR2 FQGNSA. Written as DNA, the CDR3 is TGTGCCAGCAGCCCCAGCTTGAGGAACACTGAAGCTTTCTTT. It encodes CASSPSLRNTEAFF.